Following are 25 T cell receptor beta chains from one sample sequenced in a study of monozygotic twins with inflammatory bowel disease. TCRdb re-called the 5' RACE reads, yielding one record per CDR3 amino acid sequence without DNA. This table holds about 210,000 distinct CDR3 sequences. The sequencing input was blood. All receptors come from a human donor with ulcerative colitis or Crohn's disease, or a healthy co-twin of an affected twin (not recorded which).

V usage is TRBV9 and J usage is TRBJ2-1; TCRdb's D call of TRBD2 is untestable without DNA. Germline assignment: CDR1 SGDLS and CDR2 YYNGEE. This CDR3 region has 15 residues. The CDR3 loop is CASSVASGEFNEQFF. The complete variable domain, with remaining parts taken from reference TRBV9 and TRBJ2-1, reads DSGVTQTPKHLITATGQRVTLRCSPRSGDLSVYWYQQSLDQGLQFLIQYYNGEERAKGNILERFSAQQFPDLHSELNLSSLELGDSALYFCASSVASGEFNEQFFGPGTRLTVL.

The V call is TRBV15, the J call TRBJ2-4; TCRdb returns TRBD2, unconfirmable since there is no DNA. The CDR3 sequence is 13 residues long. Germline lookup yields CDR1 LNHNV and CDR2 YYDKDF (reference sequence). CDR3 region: CATMKRGGTFQYF.

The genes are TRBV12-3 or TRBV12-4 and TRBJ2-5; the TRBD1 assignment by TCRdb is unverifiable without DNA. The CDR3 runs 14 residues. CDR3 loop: CASSRDSTGETQYF.

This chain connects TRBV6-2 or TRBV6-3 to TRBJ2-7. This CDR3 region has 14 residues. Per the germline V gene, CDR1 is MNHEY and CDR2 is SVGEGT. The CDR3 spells CASRTPLGTYEQYF.

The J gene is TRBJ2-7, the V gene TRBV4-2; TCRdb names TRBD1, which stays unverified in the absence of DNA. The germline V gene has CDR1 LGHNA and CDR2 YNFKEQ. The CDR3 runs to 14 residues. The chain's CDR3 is CASSQGVGAYEQYF.

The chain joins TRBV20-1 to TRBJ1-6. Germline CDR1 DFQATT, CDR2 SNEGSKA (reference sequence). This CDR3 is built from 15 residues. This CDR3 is CSATLGSPFNSPLHF.

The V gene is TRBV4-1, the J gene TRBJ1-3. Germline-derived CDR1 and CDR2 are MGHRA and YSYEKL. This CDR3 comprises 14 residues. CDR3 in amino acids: CASRTVSSGNTIYF.

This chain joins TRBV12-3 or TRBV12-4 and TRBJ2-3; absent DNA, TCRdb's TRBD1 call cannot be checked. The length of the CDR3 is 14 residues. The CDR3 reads CASSVAGGTDTQYF.

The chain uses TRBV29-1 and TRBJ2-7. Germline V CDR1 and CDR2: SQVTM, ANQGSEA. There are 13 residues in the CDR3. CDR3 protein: CSVEPQDSYEQYF.

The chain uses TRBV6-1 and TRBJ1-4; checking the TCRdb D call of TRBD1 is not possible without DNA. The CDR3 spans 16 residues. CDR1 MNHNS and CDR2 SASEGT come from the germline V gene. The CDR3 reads CASSPRTGFGNEKLFF.

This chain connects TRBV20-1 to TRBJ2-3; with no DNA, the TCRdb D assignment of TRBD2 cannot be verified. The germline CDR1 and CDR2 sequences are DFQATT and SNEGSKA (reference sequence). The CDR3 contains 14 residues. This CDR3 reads CSARVSGRWNTQYF.

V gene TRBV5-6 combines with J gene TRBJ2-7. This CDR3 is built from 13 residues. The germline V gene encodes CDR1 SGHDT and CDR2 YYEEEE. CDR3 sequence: CASSLDGVHEQYF.

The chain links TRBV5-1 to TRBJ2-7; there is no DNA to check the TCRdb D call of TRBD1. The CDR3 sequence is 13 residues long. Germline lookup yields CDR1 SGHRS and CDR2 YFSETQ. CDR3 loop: CASSLSDSHEQYF.

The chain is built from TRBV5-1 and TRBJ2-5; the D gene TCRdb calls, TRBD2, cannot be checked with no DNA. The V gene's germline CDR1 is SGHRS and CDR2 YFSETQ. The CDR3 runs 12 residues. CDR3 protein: CASSLDAGLPYF.

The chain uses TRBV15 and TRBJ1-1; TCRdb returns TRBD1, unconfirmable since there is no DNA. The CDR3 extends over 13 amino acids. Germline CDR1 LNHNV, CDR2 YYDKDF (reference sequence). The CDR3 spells CATDPGGAGQAFF.

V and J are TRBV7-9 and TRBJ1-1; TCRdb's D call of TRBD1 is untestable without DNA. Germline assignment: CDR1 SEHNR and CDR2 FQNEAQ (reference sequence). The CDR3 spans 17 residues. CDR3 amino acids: CASSRPLQGTLNTEAFF.

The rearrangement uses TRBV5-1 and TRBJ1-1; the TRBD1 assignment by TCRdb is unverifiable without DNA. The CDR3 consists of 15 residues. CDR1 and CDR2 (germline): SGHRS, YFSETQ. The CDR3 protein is CASTLGGGANTEAFF. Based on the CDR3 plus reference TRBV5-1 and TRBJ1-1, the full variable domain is KAGVTQTPRYLIKTRGQQVTLSCSPISGHRSVSWYQQTPGQGLQFLFEYFSETQRNKGNFPGRFSGRQFSNSRSEMNVSTLELGDSALYLCASTLGGGANTEAFFGQGTRLTVV.

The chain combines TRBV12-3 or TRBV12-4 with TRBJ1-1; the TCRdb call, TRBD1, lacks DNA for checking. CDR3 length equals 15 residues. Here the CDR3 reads CASTHGGSPNTEAFF.

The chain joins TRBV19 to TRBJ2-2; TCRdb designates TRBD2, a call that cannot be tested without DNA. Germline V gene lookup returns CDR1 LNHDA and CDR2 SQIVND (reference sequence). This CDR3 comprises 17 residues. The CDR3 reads CASSIDYIPRGTGELFF.

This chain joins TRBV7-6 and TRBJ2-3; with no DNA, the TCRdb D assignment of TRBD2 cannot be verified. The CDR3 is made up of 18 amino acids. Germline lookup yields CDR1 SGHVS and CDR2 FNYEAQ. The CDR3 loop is CASSSPSGGADVADTQYF.

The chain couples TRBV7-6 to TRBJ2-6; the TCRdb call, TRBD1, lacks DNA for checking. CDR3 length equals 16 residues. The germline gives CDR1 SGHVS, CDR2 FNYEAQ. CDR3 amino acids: CASSSRISSGANVLTF.

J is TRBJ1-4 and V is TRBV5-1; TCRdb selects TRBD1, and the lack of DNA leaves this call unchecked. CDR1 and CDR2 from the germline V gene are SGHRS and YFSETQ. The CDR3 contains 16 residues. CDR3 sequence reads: CASSRHPGATNEKLFF. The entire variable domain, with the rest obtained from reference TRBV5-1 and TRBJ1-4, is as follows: KAGVTQTPRYLIKTRGQQVTLSCSPISGHRSVSWYQQTPGQGLQFLFEYFSETQRNKGNFPGRFSGRQFSNSRSEMNVSTLELGDSALYLCASSRHPGATNEKLFFGSGTQLSVL.

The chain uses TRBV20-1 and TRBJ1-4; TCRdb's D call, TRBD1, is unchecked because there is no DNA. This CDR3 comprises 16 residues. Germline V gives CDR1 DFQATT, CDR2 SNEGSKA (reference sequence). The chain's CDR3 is CSAQGAGRATNEKLFF.

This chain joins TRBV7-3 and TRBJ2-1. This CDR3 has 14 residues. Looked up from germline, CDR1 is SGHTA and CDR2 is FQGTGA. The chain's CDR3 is CASSLGGLANEQFF.

CDR3 sequence: CASSPWMDSRRNEQFF. The chain carries TRBV18 and TRBJ2-1; absent DNA, TCRdb's TRBD1 call cannot be checked. The CDR3 extends over 16 amino acids. CDR1 and CDR2 from the germline V gene are KGHSH and LQKENI.